The clone carrying this TCR beta chain was observed a few times. No antigen is known for it. TCRdb re-analysed the reads in MiXCR, keeping a single row per CDR3 protein. The sample records about 920,000 distinct CDR3 sequences, about a third being singletons. The sample originates from a study of T cell repertoires in cytomegalovirus infection. This sequence originates from a human donor in good health (CMV status not recorded). Some clones in this sample may be carry-over from other donors' samples. This specimen was cultured CD8+ T cells from PBMCs, taken from culture after CMV antigen stimulation.

The CDR3 DNA sequence: TGTGCCAGCAGTGAAGCGGACCAGCGGGGTTCCTACAATGAGCAGTTCTTC. Translation gives CASSEADQRGSYNEQFF. The chain combines TRBV6-1 with TRBJ2-1; 7 bases are shared with TRBD2. This CDR3 is 17 amino acids long. Germline V gene sequence: CDR1 MNHNS, CDR2 SASEGT. Trimming removed 0 bases from V and 1 base from J; junction bases left unmatched: 6.